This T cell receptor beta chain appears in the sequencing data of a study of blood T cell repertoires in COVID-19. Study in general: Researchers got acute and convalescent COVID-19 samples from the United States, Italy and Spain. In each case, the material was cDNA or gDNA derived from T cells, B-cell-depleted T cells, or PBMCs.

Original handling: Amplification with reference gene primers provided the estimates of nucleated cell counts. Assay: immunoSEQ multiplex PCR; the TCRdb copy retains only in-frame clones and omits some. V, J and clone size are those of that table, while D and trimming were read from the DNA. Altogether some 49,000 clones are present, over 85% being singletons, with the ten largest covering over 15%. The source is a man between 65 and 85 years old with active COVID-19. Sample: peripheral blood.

This CDR3 reads CASSYPRADTQYF. The CDR3 DNA follows: TGCGCCAGCAGCTACCCGAGGGCAGATACGCAGTATTTT. This chain joins TRBV4-1 and TRBJ2-3, with TRBD2 as a possible D gene (5 bases). CDR3 length: 13 amino acids. Germline loops: CDR1 MGHRA, CDR2 YSYEKL. The V gene lost 5 bases and the J gene lost 4 bases, with 10 bases spanning the gap.